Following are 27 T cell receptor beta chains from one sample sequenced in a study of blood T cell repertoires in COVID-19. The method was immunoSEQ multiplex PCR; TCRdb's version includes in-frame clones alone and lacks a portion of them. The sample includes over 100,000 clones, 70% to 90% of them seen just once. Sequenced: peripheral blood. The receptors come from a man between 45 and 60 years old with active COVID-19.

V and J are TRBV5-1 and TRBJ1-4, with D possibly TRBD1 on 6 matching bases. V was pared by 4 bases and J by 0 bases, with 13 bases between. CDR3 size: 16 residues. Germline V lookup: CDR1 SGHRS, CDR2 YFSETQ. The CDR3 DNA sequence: TGCGCCAGCAGCACGGGACAACCTGCAACTAATGAAAAACTGTTTTTT. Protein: CASSTGQPATNEKLFF.

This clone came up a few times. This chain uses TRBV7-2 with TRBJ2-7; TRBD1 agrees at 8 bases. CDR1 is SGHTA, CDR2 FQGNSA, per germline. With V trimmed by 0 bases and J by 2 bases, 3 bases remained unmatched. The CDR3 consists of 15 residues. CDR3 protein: CASSLAGTGPYEQYF. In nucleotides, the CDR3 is TGTGCCAGCAGCTTAGCGGGGACAGGACCCTACGAGCAGTACTTC.

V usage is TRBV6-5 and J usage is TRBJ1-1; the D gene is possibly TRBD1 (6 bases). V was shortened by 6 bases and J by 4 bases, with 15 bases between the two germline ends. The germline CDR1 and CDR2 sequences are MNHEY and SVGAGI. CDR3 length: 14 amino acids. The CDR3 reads CASRRGAGVTEAFF. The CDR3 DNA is TGTGCCAGCAGAAGGGGGGCGGGAGTCACTGAAGCTTTCTTT.

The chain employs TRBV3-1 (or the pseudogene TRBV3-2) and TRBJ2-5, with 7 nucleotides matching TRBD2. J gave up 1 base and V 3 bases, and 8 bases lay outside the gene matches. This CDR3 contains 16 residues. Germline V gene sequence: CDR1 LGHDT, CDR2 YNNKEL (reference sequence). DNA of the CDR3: TGTGCCAGCAGCCATGCGCTAGCGGACTTCCAAGAGACCCAGTACTTC. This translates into CASSHALADFQETQYF.

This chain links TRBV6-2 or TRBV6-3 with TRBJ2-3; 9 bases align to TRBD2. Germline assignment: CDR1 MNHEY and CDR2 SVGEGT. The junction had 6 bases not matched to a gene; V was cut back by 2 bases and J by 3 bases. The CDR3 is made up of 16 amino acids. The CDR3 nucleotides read TGTGCCAGCAGTTACGGGGGACTAGCTGAAACAGATACGCAGTATTTT. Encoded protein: CASSYGGLAETDTQYF.

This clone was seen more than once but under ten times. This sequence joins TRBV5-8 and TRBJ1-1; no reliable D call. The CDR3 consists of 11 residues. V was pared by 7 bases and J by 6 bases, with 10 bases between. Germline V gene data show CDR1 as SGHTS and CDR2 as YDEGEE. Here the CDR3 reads CASGRRAEAFF. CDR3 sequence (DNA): TGTGCCAGCGGGAGGAGGGCTGAAGCTTTCTTT.

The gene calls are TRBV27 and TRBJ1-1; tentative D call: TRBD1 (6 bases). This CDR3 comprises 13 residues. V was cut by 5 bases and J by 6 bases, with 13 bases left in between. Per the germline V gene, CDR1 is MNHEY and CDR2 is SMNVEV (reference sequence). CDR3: CASSPRQVSEAFF. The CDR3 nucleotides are TGTGCCAGCAGTCCCCGACAGGTCTCTGAAGCTTTCTTT.

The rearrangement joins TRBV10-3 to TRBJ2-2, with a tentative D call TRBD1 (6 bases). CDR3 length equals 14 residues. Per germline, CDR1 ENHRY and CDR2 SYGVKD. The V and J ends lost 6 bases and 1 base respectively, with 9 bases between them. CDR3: CAISKQGNTGELFF. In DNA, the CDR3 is TGTGCCATCAGCAAACAGGGGAACACCGGGGAGCTGTTTTTT.

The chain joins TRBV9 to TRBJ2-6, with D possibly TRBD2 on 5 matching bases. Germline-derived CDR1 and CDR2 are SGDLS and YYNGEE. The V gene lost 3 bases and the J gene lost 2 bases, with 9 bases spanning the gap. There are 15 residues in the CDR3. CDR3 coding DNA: TGTGCCAGCAGCGCCCGGAGGACTGGGGCCAACGTCCTGACTTTC. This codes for CASSARRTGANVLTF.

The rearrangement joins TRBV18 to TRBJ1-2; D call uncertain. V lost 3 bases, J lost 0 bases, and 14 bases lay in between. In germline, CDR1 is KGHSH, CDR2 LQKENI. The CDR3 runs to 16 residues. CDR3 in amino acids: CASSPGYGVTNYGYTF. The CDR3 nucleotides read TGTGCCAGCTCACCCGGGTACGGGGTTACTAACTATGGCTACACCTTC.

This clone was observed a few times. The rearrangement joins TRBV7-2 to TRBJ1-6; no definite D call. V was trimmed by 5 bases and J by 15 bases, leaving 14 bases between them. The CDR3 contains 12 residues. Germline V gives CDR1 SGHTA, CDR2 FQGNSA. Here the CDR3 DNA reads TGTGCCAGCAGCCCCGGCGGGTTCATCCTCCACTTT. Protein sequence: CASSPGGFILHF.

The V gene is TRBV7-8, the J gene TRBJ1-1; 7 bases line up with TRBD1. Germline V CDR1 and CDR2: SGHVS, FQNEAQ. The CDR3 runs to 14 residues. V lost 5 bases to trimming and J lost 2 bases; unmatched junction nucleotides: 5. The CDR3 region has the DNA TGTGCCAGCAGCGTTGGGACAGCTAACACTGAAGCTTTCTTT. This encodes CASSVGTANTEAFF.

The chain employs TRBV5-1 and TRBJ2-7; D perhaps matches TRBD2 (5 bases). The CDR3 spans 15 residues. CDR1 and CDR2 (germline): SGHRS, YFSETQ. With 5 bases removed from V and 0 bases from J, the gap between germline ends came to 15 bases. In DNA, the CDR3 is TGCGCCAGCAGGCCGGTACTCGCGGGCTCCTACGAGCAGTACTTC. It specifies CASRPVLAGSYEQYF.

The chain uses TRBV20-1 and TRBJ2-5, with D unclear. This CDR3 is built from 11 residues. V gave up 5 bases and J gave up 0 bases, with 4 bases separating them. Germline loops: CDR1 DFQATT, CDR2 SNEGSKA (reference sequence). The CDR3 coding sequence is TGCAGTGCTCATTACCAAGAGACCCAGTACTTC. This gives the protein CSAHYQETQYF.

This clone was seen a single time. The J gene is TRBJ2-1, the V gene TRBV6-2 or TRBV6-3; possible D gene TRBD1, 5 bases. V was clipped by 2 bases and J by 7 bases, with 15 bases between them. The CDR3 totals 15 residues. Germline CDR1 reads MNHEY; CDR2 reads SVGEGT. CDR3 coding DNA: TGTGCCAGCAGTTACGGTCAGGGTCCATTGAATGAGCAGTTCTTC. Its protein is CASSYGQGPLNEQFF.

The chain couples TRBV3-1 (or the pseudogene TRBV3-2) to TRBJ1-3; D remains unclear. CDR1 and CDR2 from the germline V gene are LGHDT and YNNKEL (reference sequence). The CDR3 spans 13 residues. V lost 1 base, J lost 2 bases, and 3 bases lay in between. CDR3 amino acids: CASSQVAGNTIYF. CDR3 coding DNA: TGTGCCAGCAGCCAAGTCGCTGGAAACACCATATATTTT.

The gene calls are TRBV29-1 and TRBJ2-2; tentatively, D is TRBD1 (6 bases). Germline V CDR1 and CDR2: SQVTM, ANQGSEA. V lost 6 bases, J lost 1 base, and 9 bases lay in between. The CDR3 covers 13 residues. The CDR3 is CSVRRGNTGELFF. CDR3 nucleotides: TGCAGCGTCCGCAGGGGGAACACCGGGGAGCTGTTTTTT.

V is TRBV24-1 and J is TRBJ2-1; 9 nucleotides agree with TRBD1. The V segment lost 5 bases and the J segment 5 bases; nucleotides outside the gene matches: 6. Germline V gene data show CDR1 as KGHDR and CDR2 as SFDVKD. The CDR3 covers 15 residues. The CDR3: CATSVGDRDHNEQFF. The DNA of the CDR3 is TGTGCCACCAGTGTGGGGGACAGGGACCACAATGAGCAGTTCTTC.

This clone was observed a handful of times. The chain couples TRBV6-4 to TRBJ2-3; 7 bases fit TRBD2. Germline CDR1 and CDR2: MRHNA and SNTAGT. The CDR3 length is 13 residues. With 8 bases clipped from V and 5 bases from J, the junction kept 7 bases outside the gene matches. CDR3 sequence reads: CASGGEWRDTQYF. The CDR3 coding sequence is TGTGCCAGCGGGGGGGAGTGGAGAGATACGCAGTATTTT.

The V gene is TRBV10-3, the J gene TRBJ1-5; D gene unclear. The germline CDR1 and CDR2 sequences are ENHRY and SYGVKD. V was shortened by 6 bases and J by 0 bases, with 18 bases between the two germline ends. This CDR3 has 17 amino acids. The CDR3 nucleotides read TGTGCCATCAGCGATATAGAGGGCATCCTTAGCAATCAGCCCCAGCATTTT. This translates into CAISDIEGILSNQPQHF.

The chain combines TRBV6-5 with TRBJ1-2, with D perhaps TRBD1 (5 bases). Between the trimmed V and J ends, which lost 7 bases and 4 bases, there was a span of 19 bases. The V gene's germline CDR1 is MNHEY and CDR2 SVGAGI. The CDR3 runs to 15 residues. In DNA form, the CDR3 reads TGTGCCAGCACCAAAAACGGGGGGTTAGGCTATGGCTACACCTTC. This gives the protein CASTKNGGLGYGYTF.

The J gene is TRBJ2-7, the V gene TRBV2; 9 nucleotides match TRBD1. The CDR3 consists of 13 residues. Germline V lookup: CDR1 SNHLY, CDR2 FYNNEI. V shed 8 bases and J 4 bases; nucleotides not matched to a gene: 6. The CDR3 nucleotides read TGTGCCAGCGGGGGGACAGGGCAGTACGAGCAGTACTTC. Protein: CASGGTGQYEQYF.

The DNA for the CDR3 is TGCGCCAGCAGCTTGGAGGGACATCCGGGCTATGGCTACACCTTC. Amino acids: CASSLEGHPGYGYTF. The chain is built from TRBV5-1 and TRBJ1-2, with D tentatively TRBD1 (6 bases). The CDR3 consists of 15 residues. The V end was cut by 0 bases, the J end by 4 bases, with 13 bases between. Germline CDR1 and CDR2: SGHRS and YFSETQ.

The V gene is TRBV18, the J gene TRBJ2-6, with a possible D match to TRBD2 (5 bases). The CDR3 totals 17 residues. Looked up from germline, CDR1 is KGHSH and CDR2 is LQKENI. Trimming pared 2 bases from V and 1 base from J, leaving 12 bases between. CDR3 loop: CASSPGTGSSGANVLTF. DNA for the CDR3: TGTGCCAGCTCACCAGGTACGGGGTCTTCTGGGGCCAACGTCCTGACTTTC.

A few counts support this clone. CDR3 protein: CASSFPGGTQETQYF. The CDR3 DNA is TGTGCCAGCAGCTTTCCGGGGGGAACACAAGAGACCCAGTACTTC. The rearrangement uses TRBV7-9 and TRBJ2-5; 7 positions match TRBD2. CDR1 is SEHNR, CDR2 FQNEAQ, per germline (reference sequence). CDR3 length: 15 amino acids. Trimming removed 3 bases from V and 2 bases from J; junction bases left unmatched: 6. Drawing the rest from reference TRBV7-9 and TRBJ2-5, the complete variable domain is DTGVSQNPRHKITKRGQNVTFRCDPISEHNRLYWYRQTLGQGPEFLTYFQNEAQLEKSRLLSDRFSAERPKGSFSTLEIQRTEQGDSAMYLCASSFPGGTQETQYFGPGTRLLVL.

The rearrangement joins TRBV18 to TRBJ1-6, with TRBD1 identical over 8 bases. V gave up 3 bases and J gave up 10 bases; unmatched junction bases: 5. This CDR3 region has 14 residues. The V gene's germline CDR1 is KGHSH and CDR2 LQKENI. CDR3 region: CASSPGQVSSPLHF. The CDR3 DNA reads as TGTGCCAGCTCACCGGGACAGGTTTCCTCACCCCTCCACTTT.

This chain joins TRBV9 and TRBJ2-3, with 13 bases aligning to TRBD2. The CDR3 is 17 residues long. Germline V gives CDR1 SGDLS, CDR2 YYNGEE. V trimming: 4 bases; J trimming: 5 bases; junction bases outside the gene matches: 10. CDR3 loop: CASSSRTSGGPGDTQYF. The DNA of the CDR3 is TGTGCCAGCAGCTCCCGGACTAGCGGGGGTCCGGGAGATACGCAGTATTTT.